Listed below are T cell receptor beta chains from one sample, sequenced in a study of blood T cell repertoires in COVID-19. The assay was immunoSEQ multiplex PCR, and TCRdb's table has in-frame clones only and misses some. The sample records approximately 32,000 clones, 90% to 95% being singletons. Input material: peripheral blood. These receptors were obtained from a man in his fifties or sixties with acute or convalescent COVID-19. CDR3s include the opening cysteine and the closing phenylalanine or tryptophan. Each record gives: CDR3 DNA, CDR3 protein, V gene, clone size, J gene, D gene. D genes are given only for firm matches. Clone size is stated in some rows and not others, as once, few, many or a class when expanded.

TGTGCCAGCACCCCAACCGGGACTAGCGGGACCCGAGATACGCAGTATTTT,CASTPTGTSGTRDTQYF,TRBV28,NA,TRBJ2-3,TRBD2
TGTGCCACCCAGGGGAACAATCAGCCCCAGCATTTT,CATQGNNQPQHF,TRBV6-6,NA,TRBJ1-5,NA
TGTGCCAGCAGCCCCTGGCGACTAGCCCTCGCCAATGAGCAGTTCTTC,CASSPWRLALANEQFF,TRBV7-9,NA,TRBJ2-1,TRBD2
TGTGCCTGGACAAGGGACACCAATCAGCCCCAGCATTTT,CAWTRDTNQPQHF,TRBV30,NA,TRBJ1-5,NA
TGTGCCAGCAGCCCCTTCGTCCTTGGGACTAGCGGGAGGGCCGGGAGCAATGAGCAGTTCTTC,CASSPFVLGTSGRAGSNEQFF,TRBV13,NA,TRBJ2-1,TRBD2
TGTGCCAGTAGTCCCTCCGAGTCTAGATGGATGCGCACGCAGTATTTT,CASSPSESRWMRTQYF,TRBV19,NA,TRBJ2-3,NA
TGCGCCAGCAGCTTGGCGGGAGGGCCGAGCGCAGAAAACATTCAGTACTTC,CASSLAGGPSAENIQYF,TRBV5-1,NA,TRBJ2-4,TRBD2
TGCGCCAGCAGCTTCGGGGGAGGGCCAGGGGACTCCTACGAGCAGTACTTC,CASSFGGGPGDSYEQYF,TRBV5-1,NA,TRBJ2-7,NA
TGCAGCGTTGAAACAACCATGAACACTGAAGCTTTCTTT,CSVETTMNTEAFF,TRBV29-1,NA,TRBJ1-1,NA
TGCGCCAGCAGCTCGGGACAGGCTAACAATGAGCAGTTCTTC,CASSSGQANNEQFF,TRBV5-1,NA,TRBJ2-1,TRBD1
TGTGCCAGCAGCCGAACTGGGGGGACTGAAGCTTTCTTT,CASSRTGGTEAFF,TRBV14,NA,TRBJ1-1,NA
TGTGCCAGCAGCGCAAGGGGACAGTTACCCTACGAGCAGTACTTC,CASSARGQLPYEQYF,TRBV9,NA,TRBJ2-7,TRBD1
TGTGCCAGTAGTATACTGACAGGGTTGGACAATGAGCAGTTCTTC,CASSILTGLDNEQFF,TRBV19,NA,TRBJ2-1,TRBD1
TGTGCCAGCAGCCGGGACAGGGTGTTCTCTGGGGCCAACGTCCTGACTTTC,CASSRDRVFSGANVLTF,TRBV2,NA,TRBJ2-6,TRBD1
TGTGCCAGCTCACCACCGGAGGGAAGGGAGACCCAGTACTTC,CASSPPEGRETQYF,TRBV18,NA,TRBJ2-5,NA
TGCAGTGCCCGGACAGGCTACGAGCAGTACTTC,CSARTGYEQYF,TRBV20-1,NA,TRBJ2-7,TRBD1
TGTGCCAGCAGCCTAAACAGGGTCGATGAGCAGTTCTTC,CASSLNRVDEQFF,TRBV12-3/TRBV12-4,few,TRBJ2-1,NA
TGTGCCAGCAGCGTAGGGCGGGCCCCCTATGGCTACACCTTC,CASSVGRAPYGYTF,TRBV9,NA,TRBJ1-2,NA
TGTGCCAGCAGCAGGGACAGGGTCATTGTGAATGAGCAGTTCTTC,CASSRDRVIVNEQFF,TRBV27,NA,TRBJ2-1,TRBD1
TGTGCCAGCAGTCACGGGACAGAAGAGACCCAGTACTTC,CASSHGTEETQYF,TRBV6-5,NA,TRBJ2-5,TRBD1
TGTGCCAGCAGCTTCACTCCGGGAAAACCTGAATCCTACAATGAGCAGTTCTTC,CASSFTPGKPESYNEQFF,TRBV28,NA,TRBJ2-1,NA
TGTGCCACCAGCGTACAGGGGTATGGCTACACCTTC,CATSVQGYGYTF,TRBV15,once,TRBJ1-2,TRBD1
TGTGCCAGCAGTGAAGCGTCCTGGAACACTGAAGCTTTCTTT,CASSEASWNTEAFF,TRBV6-1,NA,TRBJ1-1,NA
TGTGCCAGTAGTCCTACTAGCGGGAGGAGGGAGACCCAGTACTTC,CASSPTSGRRETQYF,TRBV19,NA,TRBJ2-5,TRBD2
TGTGCCAGCAGCCCTAGCGTATATACGCAGTATTTT,CASSPSVYTQYF,TRBV12-3/TRBV12-4,NA,TRBJ2-3,NA
TGTGCCACCAGTGATTTTAAGGACAGGCCGAACACCGGGGAGCTGTTTTTT,CATSDFKDRPNTGELFF,TRBV24-1,NA,TRBJ2-2,TRBD1
TGTGCCAGCAGTTACACCGCAGGGGGCGCTTTCTTT,CASSYTAGGAFF,TRBV6-5,NA,TRBJ1-1,TRBD1
TGTGCCAGCAGCCGTACAGGAGTTAGTAGGCAGTTCTTC,CASSRTGVSRQFF,TRBV7-3,NA,TRBJ2-1,NA
TGTGCCAGCAGTTACTCAGGGCTAGCGTTCCAAGAGACCCAGTACTTC,CASSYSGLAFQETQYF,TRBV6-5,few,TRBJ2-5,NA
TGTGCCAGTATGGACAGGGCCGCAACTAATGAAAAACTGTTTTTT,CASMDRAATNEKLFF,TRBV19,NA,TRBJ1-4,TRBD1
TGTGCCTGGAGTGGGACAGGGAGGGACGGCTACACCTTC,CAWSGTGRDGYTF,TRBV30,NA,TRBJ1-2,TRBD1
TGTGCCAGCAGCCGCCCCAAGACAGGGGTGAGGGAAAAACTGTTTTTT,CASSRPKTGVREKLFF,TRBV7-9,NA,TRBJ1-4,TRBD1
TGTGCCATCAGGGTGACAGGGGAGGGCACTGAAGCTTTCTTT,CAIRVTGEGTEAFF,TRBV10-3,few,TRBJ1-1,TRBD1
TGTGCCAGCACACCCGACTTGCTGAGGGAGAAGTCCTACAATGAGCAGTTCTTC,CASTPDLLREKSYNEQFF,TRBV18,NA,TRBJ2-1,NA
TGCGCCAGCAGCTTGACAGGGGTCGGCACCGGGGAGCTGTTTTTT,CASSLTGVGTGELFF,TRBV5-1,NA,TRBJ2-2,TRBD1
TGTGCCAGCGCCCAAGGGACTAGCGGGAATGAGCAGTTCTTC,CASAQGTSGNEQFF,TRBV18,once,TRBJ2-1,TRBD2
TGCGCCAGCAGCCAAGTGGGACTAGCGGGACCGAAGTACAATGAGCAGTTCTTC,CASSQVGLAGPKYNEQFF,TRBV4-1,once,TRBJ2-1,TRBD2
TGCGCCAGCAGGGGGACTAGCGGGGGGATAGGTGAGCAGTACTTC,CASRGTSGGIGEQYF,TRBV10-2,NA,TRBJ2-7,TRBD2
TGTGCCAGCAGCTTAGGTATCCGGGACAGGGGACCCTCGAGCTCTGGAAACACCATATATTTT,CASSLGIRDRGPSSSGNTIYF,TRBV7-6,NA,TRBJ1-3,TRBD1
TGCGCCAGCAGCTTAGTGGTGACAGGGGGGAGTACAGATACGCAGTATTTT,CASSLVVTGGSTDTQYF,TRBV5-1,NA,TRBJ2-3,TRBD1
TGTGCCAGCAGTTCTCGGACGGGACAGGGCAATCAGCCCCAGCATTTT,CASSSRTGQGNQPQHF,TRBV6-2/TRBV6-3,NA,TRBJ1-5,TRBD1
TGTGCCAGCAGCGTAGACAGCACCGGGGAGCTGTTTTTT,CASSVDSTGELFF,TRBV9,NA,TRBJ2-2,NA
TGTGCCATCAGTGAGCTTAGAAACAATGAGCAGTTCTTC,CAISELRNNEQFF,TRBV10-3,NA,TRBJ2-1,NA
TGCGCCAGCAGCCAAGGGACAGGGACCACCGGGGAGCTGTTTTTT,CASSQGTGTTGELFF,TRBV4-3,NA,TRBJ2-2,TRBD1
TGTGCCAGCAGCACAGGGTTCTGGGCAGATACGCAGTATTTT,CASSTGFWADTQYF,TRBV13,NA,TRBJ2-3,NA
TGTGCCAGCAGCTTAGTAGGCAGGGCTCAAGAGACCCAGTACTTC,CASSLVGRAQETQYF,TRBV7-9,NA,TRBJ2-5,NA